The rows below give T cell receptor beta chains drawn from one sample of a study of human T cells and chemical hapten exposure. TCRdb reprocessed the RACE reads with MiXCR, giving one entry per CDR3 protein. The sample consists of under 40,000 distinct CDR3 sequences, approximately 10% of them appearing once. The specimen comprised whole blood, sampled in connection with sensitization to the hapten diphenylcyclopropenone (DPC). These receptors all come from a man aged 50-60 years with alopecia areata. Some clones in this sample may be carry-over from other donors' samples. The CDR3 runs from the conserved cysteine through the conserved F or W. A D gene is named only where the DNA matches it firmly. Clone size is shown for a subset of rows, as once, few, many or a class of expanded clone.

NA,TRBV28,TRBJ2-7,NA,TGTGCCAGCAGTCCCCGACTCGAGCAGTACTTC,CASSPRLEQYF
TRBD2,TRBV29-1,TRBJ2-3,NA,TGCAGCGTTAAAGGACTAGCGGGAAGGACAGATACGCAGTATTTT,CSVKGLAGRTDTQYF
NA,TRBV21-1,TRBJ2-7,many,TGTGCCAGCAGCCAGCGGGAGGGCCGATCTGAGCAGTACTTC,CASSQREGRSEQYF
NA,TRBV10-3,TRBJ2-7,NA,TGTGCCATCGCTGGGGGAGCCTACGAGCAGTACTTC,CAIAGGAYEQYF
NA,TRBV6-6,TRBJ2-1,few,TGTGCCAGCAGTTACCCATCCGGGAGAAGCGGCAATGAGCAGTTCTTC,CASSYPSGRSGNEQFF
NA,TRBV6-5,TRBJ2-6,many,TGTGCCAGCAGCCAGAGCACCTCTGGGGCCAACGTCCTGACTTTC,CASSQSTSGANVLTF
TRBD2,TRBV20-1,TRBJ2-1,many,TGCAGTGCTAGATCCTTTAGCGGGAACGCTGACAATGAGCAGTTCTTC,CSARSFSGNADNEQFF
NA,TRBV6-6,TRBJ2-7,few,TGTGCCAGCAGTTACTCTGATAGGGGGGGATACTACGAGCAGTACTTC,CASSYSDRGGYYEQYF
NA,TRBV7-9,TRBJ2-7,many,TGTGCCAGCAGCGGGAAAGGGGGAAGCTACGAGCAGTACTTC,CASSGKGGSYEQYF
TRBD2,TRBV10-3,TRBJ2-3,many,TGTGCCATCAGGGGGAGGGCCGGAGATACGCAGTATTTT,CAIRGRAGDTQYF
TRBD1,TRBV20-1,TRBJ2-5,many,TGCAGTGCCCGACGACAGGGACCAGAGACCCAGTACTTC,CSARRQGPETQYF
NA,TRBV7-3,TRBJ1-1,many,TGTGCCAGCAGCAAAGATCGGAACACTGAAGCTTTCTTT,CASSKDRNTEAFF
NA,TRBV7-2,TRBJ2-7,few,TGTGCCAGCAGCTTATGGGGAGCCACTGGCTACGAGCAGTACTTC,CASSLWGATGYEQYF
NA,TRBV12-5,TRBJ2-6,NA,TGTGCTAGTGGTTTGCCCGGGGGCTCGGCTGGGGCCAACGTCCTGACTTTC,CASGLPGGSAGANVLTF
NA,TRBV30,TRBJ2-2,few,TGTGCCTGCACGGGGGCGGGCCGGGAGCTGTTTTTT,CACTGAGRELFF
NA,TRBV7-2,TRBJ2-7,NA,TGTGCCAGCAGCTTTGGGAGCCCCTACGAGCAGTACTTC,CASSFGSPYEQYF
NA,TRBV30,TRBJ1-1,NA,TGTGCCTGGGAGAAGTCCGTGGCTTTCTTT,CAWEKSVAFF
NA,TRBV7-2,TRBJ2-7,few,TGTGCCAGCAGCTTAGAGTTCAGCTCCTACGAGCAGTACTTC,CASSLEFSSYEQYF
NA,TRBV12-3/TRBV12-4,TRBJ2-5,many,TGTGCCAGCAGTTTATATGGGACCCAGTACTTC,CASSLYGTQYF
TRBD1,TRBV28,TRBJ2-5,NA,TGTGCCAGCAGCAATAACAGGGGGCGGTACTTC,CASSNNRGRYF
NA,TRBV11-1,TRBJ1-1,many,TGTGCCAGCAGCCCCGGACAGTTTATGAACACTGAAGCTTTCTTT,CASSPGQFMNTEAFF